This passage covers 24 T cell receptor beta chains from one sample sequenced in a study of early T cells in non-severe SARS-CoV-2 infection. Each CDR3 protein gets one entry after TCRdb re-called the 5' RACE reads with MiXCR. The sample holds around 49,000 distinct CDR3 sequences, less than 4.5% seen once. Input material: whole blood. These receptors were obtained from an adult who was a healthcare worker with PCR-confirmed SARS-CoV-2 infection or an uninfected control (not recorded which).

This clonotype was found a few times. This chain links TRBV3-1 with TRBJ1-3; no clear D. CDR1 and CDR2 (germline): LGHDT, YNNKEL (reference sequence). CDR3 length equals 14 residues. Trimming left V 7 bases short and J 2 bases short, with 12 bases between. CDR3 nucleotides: TGTGCCAGCAATTTAATTAAGGCTGGAAACACCATATATTTT. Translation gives CASNLIKAGNTIYF.

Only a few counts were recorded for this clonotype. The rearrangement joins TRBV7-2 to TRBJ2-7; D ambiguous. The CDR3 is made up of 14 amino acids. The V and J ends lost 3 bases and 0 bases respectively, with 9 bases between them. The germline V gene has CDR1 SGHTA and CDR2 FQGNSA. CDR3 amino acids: CASSLGRGSYEQYF. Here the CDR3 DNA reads TGTGCCAGCAGCTTGGGCCGAGGCTCCTACGAGCAGTACTTC.

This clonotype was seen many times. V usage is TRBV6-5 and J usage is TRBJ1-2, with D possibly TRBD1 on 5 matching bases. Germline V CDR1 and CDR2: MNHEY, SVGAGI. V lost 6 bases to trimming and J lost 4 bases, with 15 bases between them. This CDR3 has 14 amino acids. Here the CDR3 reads CASSPFSGTYGYTF. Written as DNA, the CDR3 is TGTGCCAGCAGCCCCTTCTCAGGGACCTATGGCTACACCTTC.

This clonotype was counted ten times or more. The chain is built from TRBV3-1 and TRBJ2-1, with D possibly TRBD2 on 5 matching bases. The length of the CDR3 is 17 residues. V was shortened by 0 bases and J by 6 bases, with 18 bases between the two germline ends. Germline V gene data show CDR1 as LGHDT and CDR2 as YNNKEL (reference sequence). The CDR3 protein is CASSQDFSSFFGNEQFF. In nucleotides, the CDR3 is TGTGCCAGCAGCCAAGATTTTTCTAGCTTCTTTGGCAATGAGCAGTTCTTC.

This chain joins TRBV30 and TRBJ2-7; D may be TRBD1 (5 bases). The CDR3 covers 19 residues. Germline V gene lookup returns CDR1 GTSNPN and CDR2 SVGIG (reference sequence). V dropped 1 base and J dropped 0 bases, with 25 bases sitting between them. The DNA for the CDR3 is TGTGCCTGGAGTGGCTATGACAGCAAGAGTCACTTGAGCTCCTACGAGCAGTACTTC. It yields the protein CAWSGYDSKSHLSSYEQYF.

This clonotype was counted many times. This CDR3 reads CSARVGYEQYF. Here the CDR3 DNA reads TGCAGTGCTAGAGTGGGTTACGAGCAGTACTTC. The chain carries TRBV20-1 and TRBJ2-7; D ambiguous. The V gene lost 1 base and the J gene lost 4 bases, with 5 bases spanning the gap. CDR3 length equals 11 residues. Germline assignment: CDR1 DFQATT and CDR2 SNEGSKA (reference sequence).

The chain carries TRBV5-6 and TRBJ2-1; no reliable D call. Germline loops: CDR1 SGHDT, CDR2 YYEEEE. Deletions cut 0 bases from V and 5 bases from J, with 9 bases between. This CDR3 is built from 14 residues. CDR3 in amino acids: CASSLVQLDNEQFF. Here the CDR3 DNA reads TGTGCCAGCAGCTTGGTACAATTGGACAATGAGCAGTTCTTC.

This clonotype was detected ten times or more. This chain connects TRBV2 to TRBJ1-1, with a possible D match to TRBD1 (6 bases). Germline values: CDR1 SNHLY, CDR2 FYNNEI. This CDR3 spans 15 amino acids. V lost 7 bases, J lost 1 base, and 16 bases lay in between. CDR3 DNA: TGTGCCAGCAACCAAATCCGGGACAAGAACACTGAAGCTTTCTTT. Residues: CASNQIRDKNTEAFF.

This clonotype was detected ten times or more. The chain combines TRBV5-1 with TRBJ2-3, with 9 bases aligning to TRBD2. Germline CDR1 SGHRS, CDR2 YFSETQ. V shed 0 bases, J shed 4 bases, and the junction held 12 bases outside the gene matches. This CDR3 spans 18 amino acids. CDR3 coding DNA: TGCGCCAGCAGCTTGGGGCCTAGCGGGGTCGGGCGTTCAGATACGCAGTATTTT. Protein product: CASSLGPSGVGRSDTQYF.

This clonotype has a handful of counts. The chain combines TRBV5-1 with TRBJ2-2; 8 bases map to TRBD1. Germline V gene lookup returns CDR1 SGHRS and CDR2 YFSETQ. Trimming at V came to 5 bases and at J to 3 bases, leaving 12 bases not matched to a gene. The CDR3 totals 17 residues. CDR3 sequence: CASRPRTGRYDTGELFF. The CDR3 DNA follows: TGCGCCAGCAGACCAAGGACAGGGAGATACGACACCGGGGAGCTGTTTTTT.

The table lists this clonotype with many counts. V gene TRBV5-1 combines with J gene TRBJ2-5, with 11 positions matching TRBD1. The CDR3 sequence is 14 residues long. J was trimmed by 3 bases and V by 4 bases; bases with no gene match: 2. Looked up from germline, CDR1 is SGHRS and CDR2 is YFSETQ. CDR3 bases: TGCGCCAGCAGCCGGACAGGGGGCGAAGAGACCCAGTACTTC. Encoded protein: CASSRTGGEETQYF.

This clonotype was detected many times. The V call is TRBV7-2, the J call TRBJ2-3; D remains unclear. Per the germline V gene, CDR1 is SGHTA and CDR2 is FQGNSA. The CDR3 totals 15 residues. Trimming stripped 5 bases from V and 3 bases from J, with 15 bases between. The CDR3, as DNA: TGTGCCAGCAGCCTTGAAAACCCCCAGACAGATACGCAGTATTTT. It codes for CASSLENPQTDTQYF. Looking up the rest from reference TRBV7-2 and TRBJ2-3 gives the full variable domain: GAGVSQSPSNKVTEKGKDVELRCDPISGHTALYWYRQSLGQGLEFLIYFQGNSAPDKSGLPSDRFSAERTGGSVSTLTIQRTQQEDSAVYLCASSLENPQTDTQYFGPGTRLTVL.

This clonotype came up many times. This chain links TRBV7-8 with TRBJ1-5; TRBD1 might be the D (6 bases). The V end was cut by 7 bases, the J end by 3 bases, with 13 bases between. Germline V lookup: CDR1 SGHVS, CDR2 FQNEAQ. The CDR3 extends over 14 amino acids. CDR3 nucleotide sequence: TGTGCCAGCACCGATGACAGGAACAATCAGCCCCAGCATTTT. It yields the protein CASTDDRNNQPQHF.

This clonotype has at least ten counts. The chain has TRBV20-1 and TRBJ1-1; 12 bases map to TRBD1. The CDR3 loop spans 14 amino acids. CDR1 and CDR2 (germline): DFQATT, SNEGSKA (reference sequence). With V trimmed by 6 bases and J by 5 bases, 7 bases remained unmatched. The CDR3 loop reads CSAPGQGAWTEAFF. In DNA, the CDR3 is TGCAGTGCCCCGGGACAGGGGGCATGGACTGAAGCTTTCTTT.

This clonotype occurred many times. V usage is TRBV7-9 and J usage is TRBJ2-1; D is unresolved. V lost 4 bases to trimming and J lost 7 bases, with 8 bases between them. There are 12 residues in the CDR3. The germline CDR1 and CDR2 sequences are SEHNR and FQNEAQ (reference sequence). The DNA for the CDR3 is TGTGCCAGCAGCTCCGTTGAGAATGAGCAGTTCTTC. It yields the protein CASSSVENEQFF.

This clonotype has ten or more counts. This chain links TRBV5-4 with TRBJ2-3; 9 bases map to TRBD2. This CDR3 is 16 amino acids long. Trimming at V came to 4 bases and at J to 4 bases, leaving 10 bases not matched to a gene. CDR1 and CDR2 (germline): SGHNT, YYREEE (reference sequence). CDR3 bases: TGTGCCAGCAGCGGTAGCGGGAGCGGGTTTTCAGATACGCAGTATTTT. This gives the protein CASSGSGSGFSDTQYF.

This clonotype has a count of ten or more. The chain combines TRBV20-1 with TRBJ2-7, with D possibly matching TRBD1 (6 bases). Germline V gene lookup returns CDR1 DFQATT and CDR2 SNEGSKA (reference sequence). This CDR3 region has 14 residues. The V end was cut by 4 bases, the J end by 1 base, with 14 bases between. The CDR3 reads CSAISTGGSYEQYF. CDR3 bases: TGCAGTGCTATATCGACAGGTGGATCCTACGAGCAGTACTTC.

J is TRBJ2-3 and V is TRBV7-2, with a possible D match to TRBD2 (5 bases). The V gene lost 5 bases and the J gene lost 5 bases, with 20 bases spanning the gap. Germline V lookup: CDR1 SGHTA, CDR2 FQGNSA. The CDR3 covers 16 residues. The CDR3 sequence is CASSTFRGKGLDTQYF. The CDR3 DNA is TGTGCCAGCAGCACCTTTCGGGGAAAGGGTTTAGATACGCAGTATTTT. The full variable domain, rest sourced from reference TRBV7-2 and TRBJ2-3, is GAGVSQSPSNKVTEKGKDVELRCDPISGHTALYWYRQSLGQGLEFLIYFQGNSAPDKSGLPSDRFSAERTGGSVSTLTIQRTQQEDSAVYLCASSTFRGKGLDTQYFGPGTRLTVL.

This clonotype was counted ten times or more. The CDR3 is CASSSTTGETQYF. The DNA of the CDR3 is TGTGCCAGCAGCTCCACGACCGGAGAGACCCAGTACTTC. The V call is TRBV5-4, the J call TRBJ2-5; D call uncertain. The CDR3 consists of 13 residues. V lost 3 bases to trimming and J lost 4 bases, with 10 bases between them. Germline-derived CDR1 and CDR2 are SGHNT and YYREEE (reference sequence).

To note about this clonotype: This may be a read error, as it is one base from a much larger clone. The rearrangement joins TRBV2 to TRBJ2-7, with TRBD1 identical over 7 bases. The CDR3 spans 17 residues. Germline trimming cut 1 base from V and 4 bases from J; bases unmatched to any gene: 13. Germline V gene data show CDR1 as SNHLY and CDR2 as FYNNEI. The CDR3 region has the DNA TGTGCCAGCAGTGAAGGTTTGATCTGGAACAGGGGTTACGAGCAGTACTTC. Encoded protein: CASSEGLIWNRGYEQYF.

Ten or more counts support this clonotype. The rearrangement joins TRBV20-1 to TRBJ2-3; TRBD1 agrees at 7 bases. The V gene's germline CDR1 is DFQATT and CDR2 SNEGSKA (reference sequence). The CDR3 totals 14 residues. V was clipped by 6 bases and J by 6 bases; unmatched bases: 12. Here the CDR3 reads CSARPNDREDTQYF. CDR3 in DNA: TGCAGTGCACGACCCAACGACAGGGAGGATACGCAGTATTTT.

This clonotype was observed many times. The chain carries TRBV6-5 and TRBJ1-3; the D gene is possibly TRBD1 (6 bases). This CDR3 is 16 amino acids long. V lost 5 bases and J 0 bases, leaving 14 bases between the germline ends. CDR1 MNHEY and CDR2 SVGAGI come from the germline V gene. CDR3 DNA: TGTGCCAGCAGTCCCCCCGGACAGAACTCTGGAAACACCATATATTTT. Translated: CASSPPGQNSGNTIYF.

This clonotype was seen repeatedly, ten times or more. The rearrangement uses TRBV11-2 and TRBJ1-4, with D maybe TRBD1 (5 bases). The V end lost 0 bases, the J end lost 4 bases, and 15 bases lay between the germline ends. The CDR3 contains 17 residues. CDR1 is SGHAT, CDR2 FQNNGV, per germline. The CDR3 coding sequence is TGTGCCAGCAGCTTAGATCCCAGGGAACGAGTTAATGAAAAACTGTTTTTT. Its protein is CASSLDPRERVNEKLFF.

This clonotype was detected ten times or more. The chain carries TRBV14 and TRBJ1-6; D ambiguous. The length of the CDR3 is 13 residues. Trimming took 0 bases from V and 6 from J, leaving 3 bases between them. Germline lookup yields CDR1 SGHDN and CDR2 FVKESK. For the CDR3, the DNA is TGTGCCAGCAGCCAAGATGGTAATTCACCCCTCCACTTT. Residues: CASSQDGNSPLHF.